This T cell receptor (beta chain) was sequenced during a study of read filtering for tumor transcriptome and immune sequencing. The overall study: Among patients, approximately 17 were male and 14 female, aged roughly 40 to 90 (mean about 69).

This clonotype has a count of ten or more. Germline CDR1 is MNHEY and CDR2 is SVGEGT. The CDR3 covers 12 residues. The ends were cut back, 3 bases at V and 5 bases at J, with 5 bases in the middle. From around 440 ng of RNA, a library with molecular barcoded alpha/delta and beta/gamma adaptors was made. TCRdb called the reads again in MiXCR, with one record for every CDR3 protein. The repertoire has tens of thousands of distinct CDR3 sequences, roughly an eighth of them found once; the top ten carry 27%. At the time of active disease, bone marrow was collected from every patient. Sequenced sample: a population of CD138-negative cells sorted from bone marrow. The rearrangement uses TRBV6-2 or TRBV6-3 and TRBJ1-5; D gene ambiguous. This sequence originates from a donor over 35 with multiple myeloma. In nucleotides, the CDR3 is TGTGCCAGCAGTTATCAGTATCAGCCCCAGCATTTT. Protein: CASSYQYQPQHF.